Below are 2 T cell receptor beta chains sequenced from a single sample in a study of shared clonotypes between healthy human individuals (dated by TCRdb to 2020 to 2022). Library preparation was by the immunoSEQ multiplex PCR assay. TCRdb re-hosts the immuneACCESS table, in-frame sequences only. Its copies lack some clones; in the studies checked, an unresolved V gene accounts for under half of them, and the cause for the rest is not known. Recorded for this sample are a few million clones; 80% to 95% of them occurred a single time. The ten largest clones represent 0.3% to 0.45% of the sample. The specimen sequenced was naive CD4+ T cells from PBMCs. The cell subset or site tag for this specimen amounts to: CD45RA+ positively selected. These receptors were obtained from a man aged 18-30 years in good health. Some clones in this sample may be carry-over from other donors' samples.

The V gene is TRBV10-3, the J gene TRBJ2-5, with D unresolved. V lost 2 bases and J lost 5, with 9 bases in between. Germline V gene sequence: CDR1 ENHRY, CDR2 SYGVKD. The CDR3 covers 13 residues. This CDR3 reads CAISEPPPETQYF. The DNA of the CDR3 is TGTGCCATCAGTGAGCCCCCTCCGGAGACCCAGTACTTC.

The V and J genes are TRBV11-3 and TRBJ2-1, with TRBD1 matching 9 bases. The CDR3 runs to 18 residues. Germline loops: CDR1 SGHNT, CDR2 YENEEA. Unmatched junction bases numbered 13, after V lost 5 bases and J lost 2 bases. The CDR3: CASSPTPYRGHAYNEQFF. In nucleotides, the CDR3 is TGTGCCAGCAGCCCGACTCCTTACAGGGGGCACGCCTACAATGAGCAGTTCTTC.